This TCR beta chain was retrieved from a study of blood T cell repertoires in COVID-19. Study overall: Spain, Italy and the United States supplied samples that represented acute and convalescent COVID-19.

This clone was detected once. The repertoire was sequenced with immunoSEQ multiplex PCR; TCRdb's copy has only in-frame clones and lacks some. The sample has roughly 250,000 clones, approximately 87% seen once. Sequenced: peripheral blood. This TCR derives from a woman in her twenties or thirties with COVID-19, enrolled during active disease.

CDR3 region: CASRRQGPHSGANVLTF. CDR3 DNA: TGTGCCAGCAGGCGACAGGGGCCCCACTCTGGGGCCAACGTCCTGACTTTC. This chain uses TRBV3-1 (or the pseudogene TRBV3-2) with TRBJ2-6, with TRBD1 identical over 8 bases. Germline-derived CDR1 and CDR2 are LGHDT and YNNKEL (reference sequence). After removal of 6 bases from V and 0 bases from J, the junction contained 7 bases not matched to a gene. The CDR3 has 17 residues.